This entry is about one T cell receptor beta chain. The repertoire was sequenced with immunoSEQ multiplex PCR; TCRdb's copy has only in-frame clones and lacks some. The sample consists of about 380,000 clones, 81% of them appearing once. This sample is part of a study of blood T cell repertoires in COVID-19. About the research overall: Collection of acute and convalescent COVID-19 samples took place in the United States, Italy and Spain. T cells, B-cell-depleted T cells, or PBMCs supplied cDNA or gDNA.

V was clipped by 4 bases and J by 4 bases; unmatched bases: 5. In germline, CDR1 is SGHRS, CDR2 YFSETQ. This CDR3 region has 14 residues. This rearrangement joins TRBV5-1 to TRBJ1-1, with 9 bases matching TRBD1. This clonotype originated in a human donor with acute or convalescent COVID-19. The donor label of this sample is uncertain. The material sequenced was peripheral blood. The CDR3 region has the DNA TGCGCCAGCAGCCACGGGACAGGGTTCACTGAAGCTTTCTTT. This gives the protein CASSHGTGFTEAFF.